Listed below are T cell receptor beta chains from one sample, sequenced in a study of T cell responses to AZD1222 COVID-19 vaccine. Some clones are missing from TCRdb's copy, which holds only in-frame ones; the method was immunoSEQ multiplex PCR. Among 80,000 to 90,000 clones, about 92% were seen once, and the ten largest hold roughly 5.2%. The sample was peripheral blood, taken on day 0 of AZD1222 vaccination. Source of these receptors: an adult in good health. The CDR3 runs from the conserved cysteine through the conserved F or W. The D gene is left open where the match is weak. Part of the rows lack a size; the others show once, few, many or a class for expanded clones.

J	D	size	V	CDR3	DNA
TRBJ2-1	.	.	TRBV29-1	CSVESYIRNEQFF	TGCAGCGTTGAATCTTATATCAGGAATGAGCAGTTCTTC
TRBJ2-2	.	.	TRBV2	CASSESRNTGELFF	TGTGCCAGCAGTGAGAGTCGTAACACCGGGGAGCTGTTTTTT
TRBJ1-5	.	.	TRBV2	CATQVRSNQPQHF	TGTGCCACCCAGGTTCGGAGCAATCAGCCCCAGCATTTT
TRBJ2-2	.	.	TRBV9	CASSAAGRVAGELFF	TGTGCCAGCAGCGCCGCGGGCAGGGTAGCCGGGGAGCTGTTTTTT
TRBJ2-5	.	.	TRBV2	CASSVRYQETQYF	TGTGCCAGCAGTGTTAGATACCAAGAGACCCAGTACTTC
TRBJ1-3	.	.	TRBV27	CASSFSPRNTIYF	TGTGCCAGCAGTTTCAGCCCCAGAAACACCATATATTTT
TRBJ2-7	.	.	TRBV5-4	CASSYSGTSYEQYF	TGTGCCAGCAGCTATAGCGGAACCTCCTACGAGCAGTACTTC
TRBJ2-3	.	.	TRBV5-1	CASSLAGTGTDTQYF	TGCGCCAGCAGCTTGGCCGGGACTGGCACAGATACGCAGTATTTT
TRBJ2-7	.	.	TRBV7-9	CASSSSGLSYEQYF	TGTGCCAGCAGCTCATCGGGATTATCCTACGAGCAGTACTTC
TRBJ2-1	TRBD2	few	TRBV6-1	CATAGARRDEQFF	TGTGCCACCGCGGGAGCCCGGAGGGATGAGCAGTTCTTC
TRBJ1-5	.	.	TRBV6-5	CASRRRPNQPQHF	TGTGCCAGCAGACGCCGTCCCAATCAGCCCCAGCATTTT
TRBJ1-5	.	.	TRBV6-2/TRBV6-3	CASSRTVGNQPQHF	TGTGCCAGCAGTAGAACAGTTGGCAATCAGCCCCAGCATTTT
TRBJ1-1	.	.	TRBV4-2	CASSQRAAGQDTEAFF	TGTGCCAGCAGCCAAAGGGCGGCGGGGCAGGACACTGAAGCTTTCTTT
TRBJ2-7	TRBD2	once	TRBV11-2	CASSLVWTSGSIYEQYF	TGTGCCAGCAGCTTAGTATGGACTAGCGGGTCAATATACGAGCAGTACTTC
TRBJ2-4	.	.	TRBV10-1	CASSEARGGAKNIQYF	TGCGCCAGCAGTGAGGCCCGAGGCGGAGCCAAAAACATTCAGTACTTC
TRBJ1-1	.	.	TRBV5-1	CASSLSFLPNTEAFF	TGCGCCAGCAGCTTGAGTTTCCTCCCGAACACTGAAGCTTTCTTT
TRBJ1-5	.	.	TRBV28	CASSDSNQPQHF	TGTGCCAGCAGCGATAGCAATCAGCCCCAGCATTTT
TRBJ2-3	.	.	TRBV3-1/TRBV3-2	CASSPSQGSGRTSGGGTQYF	TGTGCCAGCAGCCCCAGTCAAGGTAGCGGGCGAACCTCTGGAGGGGGTACGCAGTATTTT
TRBJ2-7	TRBD2	.	TRBV7-9	CASSVGTSGWNEQYF	TGTGCCAGCAGCGTCGGGACTAGCGGGTGGAACGAGCAGTACTTC
TRBJ1-1	.	.	TRBV6-1	CASSEAVGQGSTEAFF	TGTGCCAGCAGTGAAGCAGTGGGGCAGGGCTCCACTGAAGCTTTCTTT
TRBJ2-7	.	.	TRBV28	CASSFWQGEQYF	TGTGCCAGCAGTTTCTGGCAGGGGGAGCAGTACTTC
TRBJ1-1	.	.	TRBV20-1	CSAGTDTEAFF	TGCAGTGCTGGGACTGACACTGAAGCTTTCTTT